This TCR beta chain was sequenced for a study of T cell responses to AZD1222 COVID-19 vaccine. A note on this clone: Its antigen is still unknown.

Study findings and constraints: CD4 TCRs associated with vaccination spanned spike, dominating at 160-218 and 743-854.

Measured with immunoSEQ multiplex PCR; TCRdb has only the in-frame clones, and not every one. The sample lists approximately 150,000 clones, 85% to 90% occurring once. Sequenced material: peripheral blood, taken on day 0 of AZD1222 vaccination. This TCR was recovered from an adult in good health.

The CDR3 sequence: CATAGVYNSPLHF. Written as DNA, the CDR3 is TGTGCCACAGCCGGGGTGTATAATTCACCCCTCCACTTT. The chain recombines TRBV30 with TRBJ1-6; D not certain. V lost 8 bases, J lost 4 bases, and 12 bases lay in between. The CDR3 runs to 13 residues. Germline V gene data show CDR1 as GTSNPN and CDR2 as SVGIG (reference sequence).